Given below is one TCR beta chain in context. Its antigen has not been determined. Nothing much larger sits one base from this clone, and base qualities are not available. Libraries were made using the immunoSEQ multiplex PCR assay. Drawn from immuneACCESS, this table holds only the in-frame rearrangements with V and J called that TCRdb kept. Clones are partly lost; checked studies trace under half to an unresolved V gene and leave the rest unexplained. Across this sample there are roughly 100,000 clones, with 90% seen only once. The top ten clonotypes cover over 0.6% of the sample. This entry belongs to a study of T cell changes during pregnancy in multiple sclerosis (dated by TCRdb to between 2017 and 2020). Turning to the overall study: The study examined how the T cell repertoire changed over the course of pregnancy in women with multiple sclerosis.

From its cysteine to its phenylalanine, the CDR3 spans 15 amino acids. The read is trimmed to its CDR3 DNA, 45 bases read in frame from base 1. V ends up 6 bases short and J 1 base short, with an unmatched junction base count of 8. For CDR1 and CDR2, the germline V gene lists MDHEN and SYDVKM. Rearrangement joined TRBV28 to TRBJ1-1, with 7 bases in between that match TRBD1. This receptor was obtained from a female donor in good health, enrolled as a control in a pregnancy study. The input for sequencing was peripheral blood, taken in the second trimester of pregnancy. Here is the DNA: TGTGCCAGCAGCCGCCCGGGACAGAGGAACACTGAAGCTTTCTTT. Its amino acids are CASSRPGQRNTEAFF.